This TCR beta chain was identified in a study of radiotherapy plus CTLA-4 blockade in lung cancer. At the level of the study: Among patients, around 19% showed objective responses, and 30% to 40% had disease control.

Trimming shortened V by 6 bases and J by 7 bases, and 16 bases separated the two germline ends. The CDR3 loop spans 13 amino acids. CDR1 and CDR2 (germline): SGHAT, FQDESV (reference sequence). A few counts support this clone. Sequencing was performed with immunoSEQ multiplex PCR; in TCRdb, only in-frame clones are kept and a portion is missing. The sample has around 82,000 clones; around 81% are singletons. The V call is TRBV11-1, the J call TRBJ2-7; D might be TRBD2 (6 bases). The TCR sequence derives from a human donor with non-small cell lung cancer whose response to radiotherapy plus ipilimumab could not be evaluated. Some clones in this sample may be carry-over from other donors' samples. Sequencing was performed on peripheral blood, taken from a patient treated with radiotherapy plus ipilimumab. The CDR3 spells CASRQKTGREQYF. The CDR3 DNA follows: TGTGCCAGCAGACAAAAGACGGGGAGGGAGCAGTACTTC. Supplemented by reference TRBV11-1 and TRBJ2-7, the full variable domain reads EAEVAQSPRYKITEKSQAVAFWCDPISGHATLYWYRQILGQGPELLVQFQDESVVDDSQLPKDRFSAERLKGVDSTLKIQPAELGDSAMYLCASRQKTGREQYFGPGTRLTVT.